This TCR beta chain was identified in a study of brain T cells in children with intractable seizures. TCRdb's table, derived via immunoSEQ multiplex PCR, lists solely in-frame clones and lacks some. The sample yields around 80,000 clones, approximately 89% seen once. Findings and limits, study-wide: HCMV serostatus was not known, and viral specificity came from CDR3 similarity only. Clones missing pre-surgery may reflect undersampling of that blood sample.

Concerning this clone: The antigen remains unidentified. Relative to the germline gene, one junction end is altered; a read error may explain this.

The CDR3 has 12 amino acids. Germline V lookup: CDR1 LNHDA, CDR2 SQIVND (reference sequence). Sequencing was limited to surgery cases with top T cell transcript signatures in brain tissue. At least one anti-epileptic drug was given before surgery. The receptor was isolated from a girl aged 2-10 years with Rasmussen encephalitis and intractable seizures. The specimen was peripheral blood, collected at surgery. The V call is TRBV19, the J call TRBJ1-1; no firm D call. The CDR3 nucleotides are TGTGCCAGTAGTATGAGTAGGACTGGAGCTTTCTTT. This translates into CASSMSRTGAFF.